The sequence of this T cell receptor beta chain was determined in a study of tumor-infiltrating lymphocytes in localized non-small cell lung cancer. On the study more broadly: Several tumor histologies, both smoking statuses, and some post-neoadjuvant chemotherapy samples were included. Each patient gave resected tumor and non-adjacent uninvolved lung tissue.

Trimming removed 3 bases at V and 5 bases at J, with 7 bases between. This CDR3 has 12 amino acids. Germline V CDR1 and CDR2: LNHDA, SQIVND (reference sequence). General study findings and limits: Available tissue quantity limited TCR sequencing to a patient subset.

Using immunoSEQ multiplex PCR, the repertoire was profiled, and TCRdb retains in-frame clones only, with some absent. The data show several thousand clones, with roughly four fifths seen just once and 6.9% held by the top ten. Details on this clone: Antigen: not known.

V gene TRBV19 combines with J gene TRBJ2-5; no reliable D call. This sequence was found in a human donor with non-small cell lung cancer. The sequencing sample was made of uninvolved lung tissue not adjacent to the tumor. The CDR3 DNA reads TGTGCCAGTAGTATCGGTGGCGAGACCCAGTACTTC. Translating it yields CASSIGGETQYF. The full variable domain, with the rest looked up from reference TRBV19 and TRBJ2-5, is DGGITQSPKYLFRKEGQNVTLSCEQNLNHDAMYWYRQDPGQGLRLIYYSQIVNDFQKGDIAEGYSVSREKKESFPLTVTSAQKNPTAFYLCASSIGGETQYFGPGTRLLVL.